This TCR beta chain was recorded in a study of blood T cells in healthy people across ages. Points on this clonotype: At one of its ends the junction is not consistent with the germline gene, which may arise from a read error.

Combining a sample-barcoded 5' primer with a J-beta primer mix, a second PCR ran for 7 to 11 cycles. TCRdb re-called the 5' RACE reads with MiXCR, one entry per CDR3 protein. The profile shows 950,000 to 1,200,000 distinct CDR3 sequences, more than 30% of them singletons. The germline CDR1 and CDR2 sequences are MDHEN and SYDVKM. The CDR3 loop spans 14 amino acids. This TCR was recovered from a man between 18 and 29 years old in good health. What was sequenced was blood. The chain carries TRBV28 and TRBJ2-7, with TRBD1 as a possible D gene (6 bases). As DNA, the CDR3 is TGTGCCGGCAGTGTTACAGGGAAGGGCTACGAGCAGTACTTC. Its protein product is CAGSVTGKGYEQYF.